Presented here are 6 T cell receptor beta chains from one specimen sequenced in a study of blood T cell repertoires in COVID-19. The data were produced by immunoSEQ multiplex PCR, yet TCRdb's version contains in-frame clones alone and is incomplete. The top ten clones hold over 15% of a sample with 43,000 or so clones, roughly 87% of them seen once. Sequenced input: peripheral blood. The receptor source for this set is a man aged 55 to 70 with active COVID-19.

V usage is TRBV5-5 and J usage is TRBJ2-1; D perhaps matches TRBD1 (5 bases). This CDR3 has 12 residues. V was shortened by 2 bases and J by 10 bases, with 10 bases between the two germline ends. Germline CDR1 is SGHKS and CDR2 is YYEKEE (reference sequence). CDR3: CASSLQVEEQFF. As DNA, the CDR3 is TGTGCCAGCAGCTTACAGGTAGAAGAGCAGTTCTTC. Full variable domain (remainder filled in from reference TRBV5-5 and TRBJ2-1): DAGVTQSPTHLIKTRGQQVTLRCSPISGHKSVSWYQQVLGQGPQFIFQYYEKEERGRGNFPDRFSARQFPNYSSELNVNALLLGDSALYLCASSLQVEEQFFGPGTRLTVL.

The chain combines TRBV7-2 with TRBJ1-2; 9 positions match TRBD1. V lost 0 bases to trimming and J lost 7 bases; unmatched junction nucleotides: 12. Germline loops: CDR1 SGHTA, CDR2 FQGNSA. The CDR3 totals 17 residues. The CDR3 DNA is TGTGCCAGCAGCTTAGCCTCCGGGACAGGGTCCAAGGTTGGCTACACCTTC. Translated: CASSLASGTGSKVGYTF.

This clone was detected a few times. J is TRBJ1-2 and V is TRBV5-6, with D tentatively TRBD1 (6 bases). There are 16 residues in the CDR3. Germline V gene sequence: CDR1 SGHDT, CDR2 YYEEEE. V was pared by 1 base and J by 4 bases, with 17 bases between. The chain's CDR3 is CASSLPPPGEGYGYTF. In nucleotides, the CDR3 is TGTGCCAGCAGCTTGCCCCCCCCAGGGGAGGGCTATGGCTACACCTTC. The full variable domain, completed using reference TRBV5-6 and TRBJ1-2, is DAGVTQSPTHLIKTRGQQVTLRCSPKSGHDTVSWYQQALGQGPQFIFQYYEEEERQRGNFPDRFSGHQFPNYSSELNVNALLLGDSALYLCASSLPPPGEGYGYTFGSGTRLTVV.

To note about this clone: This specimen includes other DNA sequences encoding the same CDR3. This rearrangement joins TRBV3-1 (or the pseudogene TRBV3-2) to TRBJ2-1, with 8 bases fitting TRBD2. The CDR3 totals 16 residues. CDR1 LGHDT and CDR2 YNNKEL come from the germline V gene (reference sequence). Trimming removed 3 bases from V and 4 bases from J; junction bases left unmatched: 8. As DNA, the CDR3 is TGTGCCAGCAGCCAGGGAATAGCGGGGCCTTACAATGAGCAGTTCTTC. Its translation is CASSQGIAGPYNEQFF.

The chain links TRBV6-2 or TRBV6-3 to TRBJ2-7; a possible D gene is TRBD1 (6 bases). CDR3 length: 16 residues. The germline CDR1 and CDR2 sequences are MNHEY and SVGEGT. V dropped 0 bases and J dropped 3 bases, with 15 bases sitting between them. The CDR3 DNA is TGTGCCAGCAGTTACTCGGCTCCAACAGGGAACTACGAGCAGTACTTC. Translation: CASSYSAPTGNYEQYF.

This sequence joins TRBV7-3 and TRBJ1-1; D gene uncertain. The length of the CDR3 is 13 residues. CDR1 SGHTA and CDR2 FQGTGA come from the germline V gene. V lost 5 bases to trimming and J lost 3 bases, with 10 bases between them. CDR3 protein: CASSLNRDTEAFF. The CDR3 DNA reads as TGTGCCAGCAGCCTGAACAGAGACACTGAAGCTTTCTTT.